This T cell receptor (beta chain) is drawn from a study of cytomegalovirus exposure and HLA in healthy donors. Notes on this clone: Its antigen remains unknown.

This CDR3 contains 14 residues. The germline gives CDR1 MRHNA, CDR2 SNTAGT. The V end lost 3 bases, the J end lost 7 bases, and 12 bases lay between the germline ends. The PCR had 60 Vbeta and 13 Jbeta primers. Only in-frame clones appear in the TCRdb table, and some are missing; sequencing was by immunoSEQ multiplex PCR. The sample records some 96,000 clones, approximately 76% being singletons. Study results and caveats: Most TCR sequences were uncommon, yet certain public TCRs appeared in many donors.

The gene calls are TRBV6-4 and TRBJ2-2; D is possibly TRBD2 (7 bases). The receptor was isolated from a man aged 40-50 years in good health and CMV-seropositive. Sequencing input: PBMCs. CDR3 sequence reads: CASSEGGAGGELFF. Here the CDR3 DNA reads TGTGCCAGCAGTGAGGGGGGGGCTGGCGGGGAGCTGTTTTTT.